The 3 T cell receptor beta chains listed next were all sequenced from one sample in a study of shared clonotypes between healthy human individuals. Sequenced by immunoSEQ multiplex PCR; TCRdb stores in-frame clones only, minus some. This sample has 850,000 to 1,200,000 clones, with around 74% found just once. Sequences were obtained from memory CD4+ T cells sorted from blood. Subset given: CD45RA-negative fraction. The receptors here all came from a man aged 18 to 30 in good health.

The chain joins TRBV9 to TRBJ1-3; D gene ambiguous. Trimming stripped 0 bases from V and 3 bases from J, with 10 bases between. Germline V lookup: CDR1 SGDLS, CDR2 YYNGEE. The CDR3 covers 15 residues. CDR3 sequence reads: CASSVGQLFGNTIYF. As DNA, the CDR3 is TGTGCCAGCAGCGTAGGGCAACTCTTTGGAAACACCATATATTTT.

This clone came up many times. The DNA of the CDR3 is TGTGCCAGCAGCGTCAGGGATAGCACTGAAGCTTTCTTT. This encodes CASSVRDSTEAFF. The chain joins TRBV9 to TRBJ1-1; maybe TRBD1 (5 bases). V was clipped by 2 bases and J by 4 bases, with 9 bases between them. Per the germline V gene, CDR1 is SGDLS and CDR2 is YYNGEE. The CDR3 is 13 amino acids.

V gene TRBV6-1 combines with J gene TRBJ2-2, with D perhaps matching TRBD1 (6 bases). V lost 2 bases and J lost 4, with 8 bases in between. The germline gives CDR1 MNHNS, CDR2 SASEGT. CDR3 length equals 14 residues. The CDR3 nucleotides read TGTGCCAGCAGTGAAAGGACAGTCACCGGGGAGCTGTTTTTT. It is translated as CASSERTVTGELFF.